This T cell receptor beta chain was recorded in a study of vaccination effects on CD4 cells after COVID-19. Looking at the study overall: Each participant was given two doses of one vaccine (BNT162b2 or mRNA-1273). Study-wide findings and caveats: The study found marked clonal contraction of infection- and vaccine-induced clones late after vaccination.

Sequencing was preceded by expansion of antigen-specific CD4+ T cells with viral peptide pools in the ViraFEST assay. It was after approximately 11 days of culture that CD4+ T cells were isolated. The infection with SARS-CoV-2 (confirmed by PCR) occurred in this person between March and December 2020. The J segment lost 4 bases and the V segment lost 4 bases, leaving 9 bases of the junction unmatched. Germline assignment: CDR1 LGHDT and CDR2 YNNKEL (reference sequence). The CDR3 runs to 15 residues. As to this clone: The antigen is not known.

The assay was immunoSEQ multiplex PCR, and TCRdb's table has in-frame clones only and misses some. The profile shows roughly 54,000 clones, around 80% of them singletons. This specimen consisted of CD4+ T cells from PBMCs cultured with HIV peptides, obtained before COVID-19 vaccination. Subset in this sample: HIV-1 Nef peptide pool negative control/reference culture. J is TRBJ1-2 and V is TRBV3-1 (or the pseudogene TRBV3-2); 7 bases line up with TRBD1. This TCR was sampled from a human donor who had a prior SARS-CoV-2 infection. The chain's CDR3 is CASSPAPGQSYGYTF. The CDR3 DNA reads TGTGCCAGCAGCCCAGCCCCGGGACAGAGCTATGGCTACACCTTC.